The 29 T cell receptor beta chains below were found in one sample sequenced in a study of control samples from healthy donors and cancer patients. Repertoires were generated with immunoSEQ multiplex PCR, while TCRdb's copy carries only in-frame clones and drops some. This table holds 75,000 to 95,000 clones, less than 95% found once. Sequencing input: blood. These TCRs come from a woman aged 18 to 35 in good health.

The chain is built from TRBV4-1 and TRBJ2-7, with 13 bases identical to TRBD2. This CDR3 contains 16 residues. Germline CDR1 MGHRA, CDR2 YSYEKL. With 3 bases clipped from V and 0 bases from J, the junction kept 2 bases outside the gene matches. This chain's CDR3 is CASSQGLAGHSYEQYF. In DNA, the CDR3 is TGCGCCAGCAGCCAGGGACTAGCGGGGCACTCCTACGAGCAGTACTTC.

The chain has TRBV24-1 and TRBJ1-1; D remains unclear. V was pared by 7 bases and J by 7 bases, with 9 bases between. The CDR3 length is 11 residues. The germline V gene has CDR1 KGHDR and CDR2 SFDVKD. Written as DNA, the CDR3 is TGTGCCACCAGCCGCCTGGATGAAGCTTTCTTT. Translation: CATSRLDEAFF.

The V and J genes are TRBV3-1 (or the pseudogene TRBV3-2) and TRBJ2-5, with D perhaps matching TRBD1 or TRBD2 (5 bases each). V was cut by 3 bases and J by 1 base, with 15 bases left in between. The CDR3 length is 16 residues. Looked up from germline, CDR1 is LGHDT and CDR2 is YNNKEL (reference sequence). The CDR3 DNA reads as TGTGCCAGCAGCCAGGGGACCTACATTTCCCAAGAGACCCAGTACTTC. Translated, it gives CASSQGTYISQETQYF.

The chain employs TRBV7-9 and TRBJ2-3, with a possible D match to TRBD1 (5 bases). The CDR3 length is 15 residues. With 4 bases removed from V and 3 bases from J, the gap between germline ends came to 14 bases. The germline V gene encodes CDR1 SEHNR and CDR2 FQNEAQ (reference sequence). CDR3 DNA sequence: TGTGCCAGCAGCTACCAGGGTGGGGTTACAGATACGCAGTATTTT. This translates into CASSYQGGVTDTQYF.

The rearrangement joins TRBV27 to TRBJ2-7; D is ambiguous. Germline CDR1 is MNHEY and CDR2 is SMNVEV (reference sequence). Trimming removed 3 bases at V and 2 bases at J, with 8 bases between. CDR3 length equals 13 residues. The CDR3, as DNA: TGTGCCAGCAGTTTGACAAGCACCTACGAGCAGTACTTC. It yields the protein CASSLTSTYEQYF.

V usage is TRBV3-1 (or the pseudogene TRBV3-2) and J usage is TRBJ2-3, with D possibly TRBD2 on 5 matching bases. Germline CDR1 and CDR2: LGHDT and YNNKEL (reference sequence). The CDR3 loop spans 12 amino acids. With 4 bases removed from V and 10 bases from J, the gap between germline ends came to 12 bases. CDR3 in amino acids: CASSLGGWPQYF. CDR3 bases: TGTGCCAGCAGCCTAGGAGGCTGGCCGCAGTATTTT.

The rearrangement uses TRBV6-5 and TRBJ1-5; D is unclear. Trimming stripped 8 bases from V and 7 bases from J, with 9 bases between. This CDR3 region has 11 residues. Germline V gene sequence: CDR1 MNHEY, CDR2 SVGAGI. In DNA, the CDR3 is TGTGCCAGCTCGGAAAACCAGCCCCAGCATTTT. Encoded protein: CASSENQPQHF.

This chain links TRBV5-6 with TRBJ2-6; 8 bases agree with TRBD1. V gave up 4 bases and J gave up 2 bases; unmatched junction bases: 8. The CDR3 runs 17 residues. Germline values: CDR1 SGHDT, CDR2 YYEEEE. The CDR3 coding sequence is TGTGCCAGCAGCATACAGGGGGAAGTGGCTGGGGCCAACGTCCTGACTTTC. Translated, it gives CASSIQGEVAGANVLTF.

In DNA, the CDR3 is TGTGCCAGCAGTGAGACAGGGCGTTATGGCTACACCTTC. Translation: CASSETGRYGYTF. This sequence joins TRBV6-1 and TRBJ1-2; 7 nucleotides match TRBD1. The CDR3 has 13 residues. Germline V gene sequence: CDR1 MNHNS, CDR2 SASEGT. V gave up 3 bases and J gave up 5 bases; unmatched junction bases: 3.

This sequence joins TRBV3-1 (or the pseudogene TRBV3-2) and TRBJ1-4; tentatively, D is TRBD1 (6 bases). CDR1 is LGHDT and CDR2 is YNNKEL in the germline V gene (reference sequence). V was trimmed by 3 bases and J by 6 bases, leaving 17 bases between them. This CDR3 has 16 amino acids. The CDR3 here is CASSHGEQGFDEKLFF. DNA of the CDR3: TGTGCCAGCAGCCACGGCGAACAGGGTTTCGATGAAAAACTGTTTTTT.

The chain joins TRBV14 to TRBJ2-3; 9 bases agree with TRBD2. V was clipped by 0 bases and J by 3 bases; unmatched bases: 4. Germline CDR1 is SGHDN and CDR2 is FVKESK. CDR3 length: 16 amino acids. Here the CDR3 DNA reads TGTGCCAGCAGCCAAGATTGGGGACTAGCAACAGATACGCAGTATTTT. Translating gives CASSQDWGLATDTQYF.

This chain connects TRBV3-1 (or the pseudogene TRBV3-2) to TRBJ1-2; D not resolved. From germline, CDR1 is LGHDT and CDR2 YNNKEL (reference sequence). The ends were cut back, 3 bases at V and 6 bases at J, with 23 bases in the middle. The CDR3 has 17 residues. Here the CDR3 reads CASSHQADGFWKNGYTF. Here the CDR3 DNA reads TGTGCCAGCAGCCACCAAGCGGACGGCTTCTGGAAAAATGGCTACACCTTC.

V is TRBV25-1 and J is TRBJ1-1; D unclear. The CDR3 covers 12 residues. CDR1 and CDR2 from the germline V gene are MGHDK and SYGVNS. V was clipped by 3 bases and J by 8 bases, with 10 bases between them. The CDR3 DNA reads TGTGCCAGCAGTGACCCAGGAGGAGAAGCTTTCTTT. It is translated as CASSDPGGEAFF.

The rearrangement uses TRBV10-1 and TRBJ2-3; TRBD2 aligns across 11 bases. The CDR3 contains 16 residues. Germline V gene lookup returns CDR1 WNHNN and CDR2 SYGVQD (reference sequence). CDR3 bases: TGCCCCCGCTCACCTAGCGGGGGGCCGTGCACAGATACGCAGTATTTT. Its translation is CPRSPSGGPCTDTQYF.

The chain employs TRBV18 and TRBJ1-4; D is undetermined. The germline gives CDR1 KGHSH, CDR2 LQKENI. The CDR3 contains 15 residues. The V and J ends lost 5 bases and 4 bases respectively, with 14 bases between them. The CDR3 bases are TGTGCCAGCTCATTATCGGGGAATAATAATGAAAAACTGTTTTTT. The encoded protein is CASSLSGNNNEKLFF.

Concerning this clone itself: In the same sample, other DNA sequences code for this CDR3. The CDR3 region has the DNA TGTGCCAGCAGTGACTCCAGCTCTGGGGCCAACGTCCTGACTTTC. Translated: CASSDSSSGANVLTF. The V call is TRBV6-4, the J call TRBJ2-6; no clear D. CDR3 length: 15 residues. Germline CDR1 reads MRHNA; CDR2 reads SNTAGT. The ends were cut back, 0 bases at V and 0 bases at J, with 3 bases in the middle.

Points on this clone: Other DNA sequences within the sample encode an identical CDR3. The rearrangement uses TRBV5-5 and TRBJ1-1; no clear D. Trimming left V 0 bases short and J 0 bases short, with 6 bases between. The CDR3 length is 14 residues. Germline V lookup: CDR1 SGHKS, CDR2 YYEKEE (reference sequence). CDR3 amino acids: CASSLGRLNTEAFF. As DNA, the CDR3 is TGTGCCAGCAGCTTGGGACGGTTGAACACTGAAGCTTTCTTT.

The chain has TRBV29-1 and TRBJ2-3; D gene uncertain. In germline, CDR1 is SQVTM, CDR2 ANQGSEA. The V gene lost 0 bases and the J gene lost 1 base, with 11 bases spanning the gap. The CDR3 is 15 amino acids. In DNA, the CDR3 is TGCAGCGTTGAAGAGTTCCGGATTCGCACAGATACGCAGTATTTT. This gives the protein CSVEEFRIRTDTQYF.

The J gene is TRBJ1-2, the V gene TRBV4-1; possible D gene TRBD1, 5 bases. Per germline, CDR1 MGHRA and CDR2 YSYEKL. This CDR3 has 16 residues. Trimming took off 4 bases at V and 4 bases at J, with 19 bases between the two ends. The CDR3 loop reads CASSPAEGPARYGYTF. The DNA of the CDR3 is TGCGCCAGCAGCCCGGCGGAGGGGCCGGCACGCTATGGCTACACCTTC.

The V and J genes are TRBV10-2 and TRBJ1-1; 7 bases line up with TRBD1. The junction had 6 bases not matched to a gene; V was cut back by 8 bases and J by 6 bases. The CDR3 loop spans 12 amino acids. The germline CDR1 and CDR2 sequences are WSHSY and SAAADI. CDR3 DNA sequence: TGCGCCAGCCAGACAGGGAGGGCTGAAGCTTTCTTT. This sequence encodes CASQTGRAEAFF.

This clone was counted a few times. This rearrangement joins TRBV10-1 to TRBJ1-2; D is undetermined. V was clipped by 3 bases and J by 4 bases, with 9 bases between them. The CDR3 loop spans 13 amino acids. The germline CDR1 and CDR2 sequences are WNHNN and SYGVQD (reference sequence). CDR3 region: CASSEGPGYGYTF. The CDR3 DNA reads TGCGCCAGCAGTGAAGGACCGGGCTATGGCTACACCTTC.

The J gene is TRBJ2-3, the V gene TRBV27; D gene uncertain. The CDR3 covers 11 residues. Germline V lookup: CDR1 MNHEY, CDR2 SMNVEV (reference sequence). The ends were cut back, 6 bases at V and 0 bases at J, with 1 base in the middle. CDR3 sequence reads: CASSSTDTQYF. In DNA, the CDR3 is TGTGCCAGCAGCAGCACAGATACGCAGTATTTT.

This chain uses TRBV5-8 with TRBJ2-5, with TRBD2 matching 8 bases. V trimming: 1 base; J trimming: 0 bases; junction bases outside the gene matches: 2. Germline V gives CDR1 SGHTS, CDR2 YDEGEE. There are 15 residues in the CDR3. DNA of the CDR3: TGTGCCAGCAGCTTGTTTAGCGGGGACCAAGAGACCCAGTACTTC. It yields the protein CASSLFSGDQETQYF.

The chain links TRBV6-1 to TRBJ1-6, with 8 bases that match TRBD1. The CDR3 totals 21 residues. V lost 2 bases and J lost 2; bases outside the gene matches: 17. The germline V gene has CDR1 MNHNS and CDR2 SASEGT. Written as DNA, the CDR3 is TGTGCCAGCAGTGAAAGACAGGGGAATTGGGTTGTAGACCCCTATAATTCACCCCTCCACTTT. Protein: CASSERQGNWVVDPYNSPLHF.

The V call is TRBV28, the J call TRBJ1-5; D is perhaps TRBD1 (5 bases). The V and J ends lost 7 bases and 3 bases respectively, with 13 bases between them. The CDR3 spans 14 residues. The V gene's germline CDR1 is MDHEN and CDR2 SYDVKM. The CDR3, as DNA: TGTGCCAGCACGCCGGGGCTCAACAATCAGCCCCAGCATTTT. Protein product: CASTPGLNNQPQHF.

V usage is TRBV4-1 and J usage is TRBJ1-3; D gene ambiguous. Deletions cut 2 bases from V and 0 bases from J, with 8 bases between. The CDR3 has 15 residues. Germline values: CDR1 MGHRA, CDR2 YSYEKL. The DNA for the CDR3 is TGCGCCAGCAGCCAAAAGAGCCCCTCTGGAAACACCATATATTTT. Protein: CASSQKSPSGNTIYF.

The rearrangement joins TRBV7-3 to TRBJ1-1, with D uncertain. V was clipped by 6 bases and J by 2 bases, with 10 bases between them. The germline CDR1 and CDR2 sequences are SGHTA and FQGTGA. The CDR3 consists of 13 residues. The CDR3 loop is CASSPTPNTEAFF. CDR3 DNA: TGTGCCAGCAGTCCCACACCTAACACTGAAGCTTTCTTT.

This clone was seen once. This chain connects TRBV27 to TRBJ1-4; the match to TRBD1 covers 11 bases. With V trimmed by 5 bases and J by 8 bases, 10 bases remained unmatched. The CDR3 consists of 16 residues. CDR1 and CDR2 (germline): MNHEY, SMNVEV (reference sequence). For the CDR3, the DNA is TGTGCCAGCAGTCCGCAGGCGGACAGGGGGCAAGAAAAACTGTTTTTT. As protein: CASSPQADRGQEKLFF.

DNA for the CDR3: TGTGCCAGCAGTGAAAGATACGGACAGGGTAGGGGCTCCTATAATTCACCCCTCCACTTT. This encodes CASSERYGQGRGSYNSPLHF. The rearrangement joins TRBV6-1 to TRBJ1-6; 8 nucleotides line up with TRBD1. Germline V CDR1 and CDR2: MNHNS, SASEGT. The CDR3 has 20 amino acids. Losses at the gene ends were 2 bases for V and 0 bases for J; bases not matched to a gene: 12.